A single T cell receptor beta chain is shown here with its context. Its antigen remains unidentified. This specimen comes from a study of a mutant IDH1 vaccine in newly diagnosed glioma. Study overall: Either 4-6 weeks after radiotherapy alone or alongside temozolomide, vaccination was begun. Treated patients, averaging approximately 40 years, were about 60% male and roughly 40% female. Patients previously underwent radiotherapy, temozolomide, or both, and most underwent both. Study conclusions and caveats: Among all patients, vaccine-induced immune responses occurred in 93.3%.

Some clones are missing from TCRdb's copy, which holds only in-frame ones; the method was immunoSEQ multiplex PCR. In the table there are tens of thousands of clones, about four fifths of which are singletons. CDR1 and CDR2 (germline): SGHDT, YYEEEE. This CDR3 contains 17 residues. The germline V and J ends were trimmed by 2 bases and 0 bases, with 14 bases remaining between them. Time point here: week 11, during vaccination. Topical imiquimod was applied with each vaccine dose, which held 300 ug of mutant IDH1 20-mer peptide. The sequences come from PBMCs, collected from a glioma patient whose treatment included an IDH1 peptide vaccine. V usage is TRBV5-6 and J usage is TRBJ1-4; D ambiguous. This TCR was recovered from a man aged 25-45 years with glioma. DNA for the CDR3: TGTGCCAGCAGCTTTGGACGCTTCGGAGCAACTAATGAAAAACTGTTTTTT. Translating gives CASSFGRFGATNEKLFF.